Listed below are T cell receptor beta chains from one sample, sequenced in a study of shared clonotypes between healthy human individuals. Assay used: immunoSEQ multiplex PCR; TCRdb lists only in-frame clones, some missing. The data show 2 million to 2.5 million clones, approximately 90% seen once. The sample was naive CD4+ T cells from PBMCs. The receptor set was obtained from a man aged 18 to 29 in good health. Some clones in this sample may be carry-over from other donors' samples. The CDR3 runs from the conserved cysteine through the conserved F or W. Each record gives: J gene, V gene, CDR3 protein.

j_gene: TRBJ2-7
v_gene: TRBV15
CDR3aa: CATSKREDYEQYF

j_gene: TRBJ1-6
v_gene: TRBV30
CDR3aa: CAWSVLLGVGSPLHF

j_gene: TRBJ1-2
v_gene: TRBV9
CDR3aa: CASSVAGQNYGYTF

j_gene: TRBJ1-1
v_gene: TRBV7-2
CDR3aa: CASSPTRGYLEAFF

j_gene: TRBJ1-4
v_gene: TRBV28
CDR3aa: CASSLREEKLFF

j_gene: TRBJ2-5
v_gene: TRBV10-3
CDR3aa: CAISEGVPRETQYF

j_gene: TRBJ1-5
v_gene: TRBV11-1
CDR3aa: CASSFGGSNQPQHF

j_gene: TRBJ1-3
v_gene: TRBV7-9
CDR3aa: CASRVQGAHSSGNTIYF

j_gene: TRBJ2-7
v_gene: TRBV6-1
CDR3aa: CASSERGQYEQYF

j_gene: TRBJ1-5
v_gene: TRBV5-8
CDR3aa: CASSPGDSSYSNQPQHF

j_gene: TRBJ2-1
v_gene: TRBV5-1
CDR3aa: CASSPPSGSFDEQFF

j_gene: TRBJ2-5
v_gene: TRBV10-1
CDR3aa: CASSERRRDRETQYF

j_gene: TRBJ1-5
v_gene: TRBV7-2
CDR3aa: CASSVGQGAGPQHF

j_gene: TRBJ1-4
v_gene: TRBV28
CDR3aa: CASSLAGGTTNEKLFF

j_gene: TRBJ1-2
v_gene: TRBV7-2
CDR3aa: CASSLTWTGSNYGYTF

j_gene: TRBJ2-1
v_gene: TRBV29-1
CDR3aa: CSVDRDRGREFF

j_gene: TRBJ2-1
v_gene: TRBV28
CDR3aa: CASSKTGLRSYNEQFF

j_gene: TRBJ2-1
v_gene: TRBV2
CDR3aa: CASRVSGPFF

j_gene: TRBJ1-3
v_gene: TRBV6-5
CDR3aa: CASSYTGERNTIYF

j_gene: TRBJ1-4
v_gene: TRBV28
CDR3aa: CASSQTGGNEKLFF

j_gene: TRBJ2-2
v_gene: TRBV5-3
CDR3aa: CARSRTSGRSGGELFF

j_gene: TRBJ2-7
v_gene: TRBV19
CDR3aa: CASSPGQGAPREQYF

j_gene: TRBJ2-2
v_gene: TRBV2
CDR3aa: CASSQTGPTGELFF

j_gene: TRBJ1-1
v_gene: TRBV9
CDR3aa: CASSPRGGVLNTEAFF

j_gene: TRBJ2-7
v_gene: TRBV15
CDR3aa: CATSRDGREEQYF

j_gene: TRBJ2-7
v_gene: TRBV5-6
CDR3aa: CASSQKQGIRTYEQYF

j_gene: TRBJ2-7
v_gene: TRBV11-2
CDR3aa: CASSLVLGARGRVNEQYF

j_gene: TRBJ1-5
v_gene: TRBV30
CDR3aa: CAWSVGVYQPQHF

j_gene: TRBJ2-1
v_gene: TRBV6-5
CDR3aa: CASSYSPDSSYNEQFF